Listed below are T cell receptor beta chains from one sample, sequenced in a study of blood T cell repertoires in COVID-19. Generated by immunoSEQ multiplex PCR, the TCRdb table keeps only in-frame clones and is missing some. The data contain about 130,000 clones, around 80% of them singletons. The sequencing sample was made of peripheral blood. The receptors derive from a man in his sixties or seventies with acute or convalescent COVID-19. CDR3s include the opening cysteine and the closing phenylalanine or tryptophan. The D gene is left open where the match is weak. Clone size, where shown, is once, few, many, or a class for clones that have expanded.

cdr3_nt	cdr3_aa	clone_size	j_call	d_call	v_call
TGCGCCAGCAGCTTGAGGGCAGCGGCGAGCTCCTACAATGAGCAGTTCTTC	CASSLRAAASSYNEQFF	NA	TRBJ2-1	NA	TRBV5-1
TGTGCCACCAGCAGAGATCGACAGCCCCCATATGAAAAACTGTTTTTT	CATSRDRQPPYEKLFF	NA	TRBJ1-4	NA	TRBV15
TGTGCCAGCAGCTCCGGGACTGCCGGTACGCAGTATTTT	CASSSGTAGTQYF	NA	TRBJ2-3	NA	TRBV7-2
TGTGCCACCAGCAGAGACTCGGGGACAGGGTTGGCGTACGAGCAGTACTTC	CATSRDSGTGLAYEQYF	NA	TRBJ2-7	TRBD1	TRBV15
TGTGCCAGCAGCCAAGCCCTCCCGCGGGGGGGAACCTACGAGCAGTACTTC	CASSQALPRGGTYEQYF	NA	TRBJ2-7	TRBD2	TRBV3-1/TRBV3-2
TGTGCCAGCAGCTTAAGAGCCCGATTTGAAGGGACAGCTAATGAAAAACTGTTTTTT	CASSLRARFEGTANEKLFF	NA	TRBJ1-4	TRBD1	TRBV7-9
TGTGCCAGCAGCTTGAGTGGGACTCCTCAAGAGACCCAGTACTTC	CASSLSGTPQETQYF	NA	TRBJ2-5	NA	TRBV7-6
TGTGCCACCAGCTGGATGCCGGGACTAGCGGGGGGCTTGAGTACCGGGGAGCTGTTTTTT	CATSWMPGLAGGLSTGELFF	once	TRBJ2-2	TRBD2	TRBV15
TGTGCCAGCAGCCAAGACGTTAATTCACCCCTCCACTTT	CASSQDVNSPLHF	NA	TRBJ1-6	NA	TRBV14
TGTGCCAGCAGCGTAGGCCTAGCGGGGGCCCACAATGAGCAGTTCTTC	CASSVGLAGAHNEQFF	NA	TRBJ2-1	TRBD2	TRBV9
TGCGCCAGCGGCGAGGGCCGGGGAAACACCATATATTTT	CASGEGRGNTIYF	NA	TRBJ1-3	NA	TRBV5-1
TGTGCCAGCAGTTACTCCGAGGGAGTCAAAAACATTCAGTACTTC	CASSYSEGVKNIQYF	NA	TRBJ2-4	NA	TRBV6-5
TGTGCCAGCAGTTCCGGGAGCCTCGTACGAGGGGCATACGAGCAGTACTTC	CASSSGSLVRGAYEQYF	few	TRBJ2-7	NA	TRBV27
TGTGCCAGAAGTCCCCCAGGGTTCTCCTACAATGAGCAGTTCTTC	CARSPPGFSYNEQFF	NA	TRBJ2-1	NA	TRBV5-3
TGTGCCAGCAGCGGAGGGAACACTGAAGCTTTCTTT	CASSGGNTEAFF	NA	TRBJ1-1	NA	TRBV4-2
TGTGCCAGCAGCCCCGAAACAGGGAGCACTGAAGCTTTCTTT	CASSPETGSTEAFF	NA	TRBJ1-1	NA	TRBV7-2
TGTGCCAGCAGCCAAGGGGCTCGGGAGACCCAGTACTTC	CASSQGARETQYF	NA	TRBJ2-5	NA	TRBV11-2
TGTGCCAGCAGCGACGACGGGAAGGTAGAGACCCAGTACTTC	CASSDDGKVETQYF	NA	TRBJ2-5	NA	TRBV21-1
TGCGCCAGCAGCACAGGGGGAGGAGGGACTGAAGCTTTCTTT	CASSTGGGGTEAFF	once	TRBJ1-1	TRBD1	TRBV5-1
TGTAGCAGCGGAGGCCCCTACGAGCAGTACTTC	CSSGGPYEQYF	NA	TRBJ2-7	NA	TRBV2
TGTGCCAGCAGCTTAGGGAGGACCATTGTGGCTTTCTTT	CASSLGRTIVAFF	few	TRBJ1-1	NA	TRBV7-2
TGTGCCAGCAGCAGGGGTGGGGAGCAGTACTTC	CASSRGGEQYF	NA	TRBJ2-7	NA	TRBV27
TGTGCCAGCAGTTTATTAGGGGTGGGCTATGGCTACACCTTC	CASSLLGVGYGYTF	few	TRBJ1-2	NA	TRBV28
TGTGCCAGTAGTATAACGACCGGGACAGCCTACACCGGGGAGCTGTTTTTT	CASSITTGTAYTGELFF	NA	TRBJ2-2	TRBD1	TRBV19
TGCGCCAGCAGCTTAGACAGGGAAAATACGCAGTATTTT	CASSLDRENTQYF	NA	TRBJ2-3	TRBD1	TRBV5-1
TGTGCCAGCAGCAAAAATCTGCCAGGGGAAGGTAATGAGCAGTTCTTC	CASSKNLPGEGNEQFF	NA	TRBJ2-1	NA	TRBV21-1
TGTGCCAGCAGGAACACAGGGAGCACCGGGGAGCTGTTTTTT	CASRNTGSTGELFF	once	TRBJ2-2	NA	TRBV2
TGTGCCAGCAGCTTGAATACAGGGGGCGATGAAAAACTGTTTTTT	CASSLNTGGDEKLFF	NA	TRBJ1-4	TRBD1	TRBV11-2
TGTGCCAGCAGCGAAGGACAGGGAGCCTACGAGCAGTACTTC	CASSEGQGAYEQYF	NA	TRBJ2-7	TRBD1	TRBV5-4
TGTGCCAGCAGCTCGACAGGGTTGGGTGAGCAGTTCTTC	CASSSTGLGEQFF	once	TRBJ2-1	TRBD1	TRBV7-3
TGTGCCAGCAGCCAGGACAGGGCGAGGAACACTGAAGCTTTCTTT	CASSQDRARNTEAFF	NA	TRBJ1-1	TRBD1	TRBV3-1/TRBV3-2
TGTGCCAGCAGTAAGGGGAATCAGCCCCAGCATTTT	CASSKGNQPQHF	NA	TRBJ1-5	NA	TRBV19
TGTGCCAGCAGTCCGCCGGGACAGGGGGGCAATCAGCCCCAGCATTTT	CASSPPGQGGNQPQHF	NA	TRBJ1-5	TRBD1	TRBV28
TGTGCCAGCAGCTTAGAGGGACAGGGGGCGTTCGCTTATGGCTACACCTTC	CASSLEGQGAFAYGYTF	NA	TRBJ1-2	TRBD1	TRBV7-2
TGTGCCAGCAGTTTCTGGGGGGGGAATCAGCCCCAGCATTTT	CASSFWGGNQPQHF	NA	TRBJ1-5	NA	TRBV28
TGTGCCTGGAGGGCAACATCAGGGGGTCGAGGGAATGAGCAGTTCTTC	CAWRATSGGRGNEQFF	NA	TRBJ2-1	TRBD1	TRBV30
TGTGCCAGCAGCAAAGCGCTTTGGGACAGGAACACTGAAGCTTTCTTT	CASSKALWDRNTEAFF	NA	TRBJ1-1	NA	TRBV21-1
TGTGCCAGCAGCTTAGCCTCCGGGACTAGCGGGGGCCGTAATGAAAAACTGTTTTTT	CASSLASGTSGGRNEKLFF	NA	TRBJ1-4	NA	TRBV7-6
TGTGCCAGCAGTGACGCGGGGAGGGGTGGGGATGAAAAACTGTTTTTT	CASSDAGRGGDEKLFF	NA	TRBJ1-4	NA	TRBV25-1
TGTGCCAGTAGCCGGGGACAGGGGGCGATTTACGAGCAGTACTTC	CASSRGQGAIYEQYF	NA	TRBJ2-7	TRBD1	TRBV19
TGTGCCAGCACCTTAGCGGGGGGGCATCATACGCAGTATTTT	CASTLAGGHHTQYF	once	TRBJ2-3	TRBD2	TRBV6-5
TGTGCCAGCAGCTACCGTCTCCTAAAACCCGACTATTATGGCTACACCTTC	CASSYRLLKPDYYGYTF	NA	TRBJ1-2	NA	TRBV5-8
TGCGCCAGCAGCCAAGTAGTACTAGCGGGGGGGCTAGGTACAGATACGCAGTATTTT	CASSQVVLAGGLGTDTQYF	NA	TRBJ2-3	TRBD2	TRBV4-1
TGTGCCAGCAGTCCCCGTCAGGGAACGAACACTGAAGCTTTCTTT	CASSPRQGTNTEAFF	NA	TRBJ1-1	NA	TRBV6-5